This is a list of T cell receptor beta chains from one sample in a study of T-cell reconstitution after alpha-beta-depleted transplantation in children. TCRdb re-called the PCR reads through MiXCR, storing one row per CDR3 protein. This table holds around 580,000 distinct CDR3 sequences, about a quarter found once. The material sequenced was PBMCs, taken before TCRalphabeta/CD19-depleted stem cell transplant. The receptors stem from a boy younger than two with Wiskott-Aldrich syndrome, due to receive a stem cell transplant. Each CDR3 is given with its conserved first and last residue. A D gene is named only where the DNA matches it firmly. Expanded clones are given a class, and other clones once, few, many or no size at all.

size,J,V,D,DNA,CDR3
NA,TRBJ2-1,TRBV5-1,TRBD2,TGCGCCAGCAGCTTGGGCGGGAGTCCGGAAAATGAGCAGTTCTTC,CASSLGGSPENEQFF
NA,TRBJ2-5,TRBV5-1,NA,TGCGCCAGCAGCTTGCTTGCGTCAGGGGCAGAGACCCAGTACTTC,CASSLLASGAETQYF
few,TRBJ2-1,TRBV7-3,NA,TGTGCCAGCAGCTTCCTACCGGACAATGAGCAGTTCTTC,CASSFLPDNEQFF
NA,TRBJ1-5,TRBV20-1,NA,TGCAGTGCTACCGAAGGGACCCTTCAGCCCCAGCATTTT,CSATEGTLQPQHF
NA,TRBJ1-2,TRBV12-3/TRBV12-4,TRBD1,TGTGCCAGCAGTTTAAATACAGGGGCAACTGGGGGCTACACCTTC,CASSLNTGATGGYTF
once,TRBJ1-5,TRBV6-1,NA,TGTGCCAGCAGGTCGGGGGTGCATCAGCCCCAGCATTTT,CASRSGVHQPQHF
NA,TRBJ1-4,TRBV18,NA,TGTGCCAGCTCACTTCTCCGGGACACAACACATGAAAAACTGTTTTTT,CASSLLRDTTHEKLFF
NA,TRBJ2-3,TRBV27,TRBD2,TGTGCCAGCCGGAAGGGGGCTAGCGGGAGGCATACGCAGTATTTT,CASRKGASGRHTQYF
NA,TRBJ1-6,TRBV10-3,NA,TGTGCCATCAGGCCCGAGAGCTCCTATAATTCACCCCTCCACTTT,CAIRPESSYNSPLHF
NA,TRBJ1-6,TRBV12-3/TRBV12-4,TRBD1,TGTGCCAGCAGTCCGGGACAGGGGCATTGGAATTCACCCCTCCACTTT,CASSPGQGHWNSPLHF
few,TRBJ2-1,TRBV5-1,TRBD2,TGCGCCAGCAGCACCAGCGGGATGAGAGGGTTTGAGCAGTTCTTC,CASSTSGMRGFEQFF
few,TRBJ1-5,TRBV12-3/TRBV12-4,NA,TGTGCCAGCAGTTTACGGGGGTTCCAGCATTTT,CASSLRGFQHF
few,TRBJ2-1,TRBV28,TRBD2,TGTGCCAGCGGTAGCGGGGTTTACAATGAGCAGTTCTTC,CASGSGVYNEQFF
many,TRBJ2-1,TRBV5-1,NA,TGTGCCAGCAGCTTAGTCCGGAGCTCCTACAATGAGCAGTTCTTC,CASSLVRSSYNEQFF
NA,TRBJ1-6,TRBV20-1,TRBD1,TGCAGTGCTAGTCTGGGACAGAGAGCTTCACCCCTCCACTTT,CSASLGQRASPLHF
few,TRBJ2-7,TRBV7-2,NA,TGTGCCAGCAGCTTAGGGGACATGAAGCAGTACTTC,CASSLGDMKQYF
NA,TRBJ1-1,TRBV7-2,NA,TGTGCCAGCAGCTCCGGGATCATCACTGAAGCTTTCTTT,CASSSGIITEAFF
once,TRBJ1-5,TRBV19,NA,TGTGCCAGTAGTATGGGGGATCAGCCCCAGCATTTT,CASSMGDQPQHF